What follows are 8 T cell receptor beta chains derived from one specimen sequenced in a study of blood T cell repertoires in COVID-19. Generated by immunoSEQ multiplex PCR, the TCRdb table keeps only in-frame clones and is missing some. The sample contains tens of thousands of clones, 75% to 85% of which appear only once. The sequencing sample was made of peripheral blood. The source is a woman in her forties or fifties with acute or convalescent COVID-19.

The V call is TRBV12-5, the J call TRBJ1-5; D is undetermined. Germline-derived CDR1 and CDR2 are LGHNT and FRNRAP. This CDR3 comprises 14 residues. The V and J ends lost 6 bases and 5 bases respectively, with 14 bases between them. The CDR3 bases are TGTGCTAGTGGCCCCCCTCGTGCGGATCAGCCCCAGCATTTT. As protein: CASGPPRADQPQHF. The full variable domain, completed using reference TRBV12-5 and TRBJ1-5, is DARVTQTPRHKVTEMGQEVTMRCQPILGHNTVFWYRQTMMQGLELLAYFRNRAPLDDSGMPKDRFSAEMPDATLATLKIQPSEPRDSAVYFCASGPPRADQPQHFGDGTRLSIL.

This chain links TRBV27 with TRBJ2-3; TRBD2 might be the D (5 bases). Trimming took off 6 bases at V and 4 bases at J, with 23 bases between the two ends. The V gene's germline CDR1 is MNHEY and CDR2 SMNVEV (reference sequence). The CDR3 totals 17 residues. The CDR3 is CASSRTRLAPVSDTQYF. As DNA, the CDR3 is TGTGCCAGCAGCCGCACGCGCCTAGCTCCCGTTTCAGATACGCAGTATTTT.

This CDR3 reads CASSQTGRDEQYF. DNA for the CDR3: TGTGCCAGCAGTCAGACAGGGCGAGACGAGCAGTACTTC. V gene TRBV5-4 combines with J gene TRBJ2-7; 7 bases agree with TRBD1. CDR1 is SGHNT, CDR2 YYREEE, per germline (reference sequence). V was clipped by 5 bases and J by 5 bases; unmatched bases: 7. This CDR3 is built from 13 residues.

The gene calls are TRBV7-2 and TRBJ1-5; the match to TRBD1 covers 7 bases. J lost 5 bases, V lost 1 base, and 2 bases had no gene match. The CDR3 length is 14 residues. Germline V gene lookup returns CDR1 SGHTA and CDR2 FQGNSA. CDR3 sequence (DNA): TGTGCCAGCAGCTTAGTCACAGGGGATCAGCCCCAGCATTTT. Residues: CASSLVTGDQPQHF.

The chain employs TRBV7-2 and TRBJ2-3; 9 bases line up with TRBD2. V lost 3 bases, J lost 3 bases, and 4 bases stayed unmatched. The CDR3 runs to 15 residues. Per the germline V gene, CDR1 is SGHTA and CDR2 is FQGNSA. Here the CDR3 reads CASSFLAGVTDTQYF. The CDR3 DNA reads as TGTGCCAGCAGCTTCTTAGCGGGGGTAACAGATACGCAGTATTTT.

The chain has TRBV25-1 and TRBJ2-7; TRBD2 might be the D (7 bases). The CDR3 totals 15 residues. V was shortened by 5 bases and J by 7 bases, with 21 bases between the two germline ends. CDR1 is MGHDK, CDR2 SYGVNS, per germline. CDR3 loop: CASSPKFPGGEEQYF. The CDR3 DNA is TGTGCCAGCAGTCCAAAATTCCCGGGGGGCGAAGAGCAGTACTTC.

The chain employs TRBV12-3 or TRBV12-4 and TRBJ2-7, with D tentatively TRBD1 (5 bases). The CDR3 loop spans 12 amino acids. V lost 6 bases to trimming and J lost 3 bases, with 9 bases between them. The CDR3 DNA follows: TGTGCCAGCAGCCCGACAGACTACGAGCAGTACTTC. Translation gives CASSPTDYEQYF.

CDR3: CASSLDRAYNEQFF. The CDR3 DNA sequence: TGTGCCAGCAGCTTAGATCGCGCTTACAATGAGCAGTTCTTC. This chain uses TRBV11-3 with TRBJ2-1; D uncertain. The V gene lost 0 bases and the J gene lost 4 bases, with 7 bases spanning the gap. Germline V lookup: CDR1 SGHNT, CDR2 YENEEA. The CDR3 has 14 amino acids.